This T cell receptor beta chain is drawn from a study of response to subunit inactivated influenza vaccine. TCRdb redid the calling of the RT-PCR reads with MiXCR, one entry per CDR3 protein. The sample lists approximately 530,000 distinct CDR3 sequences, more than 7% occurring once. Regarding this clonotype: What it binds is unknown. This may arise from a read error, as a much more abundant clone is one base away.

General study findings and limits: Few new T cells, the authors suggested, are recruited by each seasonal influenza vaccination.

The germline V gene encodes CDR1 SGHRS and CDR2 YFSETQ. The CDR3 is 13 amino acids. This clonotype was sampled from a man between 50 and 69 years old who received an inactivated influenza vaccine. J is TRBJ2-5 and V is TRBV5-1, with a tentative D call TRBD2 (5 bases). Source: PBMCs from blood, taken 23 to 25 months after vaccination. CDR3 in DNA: TGCACCAGCAGCAAAGCGGACCAAGAGACCCAGTACTTC. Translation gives CTSSKADQETQYF.